The TCR beta chain under discussion was sequenced for a study of response to subunit inactivated influenza vaccine. Germline V CDR1 and CDR2: SGDLS, YYNGEE. The J segment lost 2 bases and the V segment lost 2 bases, leaving 3 bases of the junction unmatched. This CDR3 is built from 14 residues. TCRdb itself ran the RT-PCR reads through MiXCR, one entry per CDR3 protein. The sample holds more than 700,000 distinct CDR3 sequences, 21% seen once. The genes are TRBV9 and TRBJ2-7; 8 nucleotides align to TRBD1. The input for sequencing was PBMCs from blood, taken less than 6 days after vaccination. The source of this sequence is a man in his forties or fifties who received an inactivated influenza vaccine. CDR3 nucleotides: TGTGCCAGCAGCGTCGACAGGGGTGCCTACGAGCAGTACTTC. Its translation: CASSVDRGAYEQYF.